The present entry profiles one T cell receptor beta chain with its context. Individuals in the exposed group had encountered a COVID-19 case within 2 weeks preceding study entry. These data come from a study of blood T cell repertoires in COVID-19. Sequencing was performed with immunoSEQ multiplex PCR; in TCRdb, only in-frame clones are kept and a portion is missing. Here the sample spans 230,000 or so clones, 70% to 90% being singletons. The clonotype originates from a woman in her fifties or sixties who had been exposed to COVID-19. Sequencing input: PBMCs or T cells enriched from blood (not recorded which).

CDR3 in DNA: TGTGCCAGCAGCGTAGCGCCAGGGTTTTGGTATGGCTACACCTTC. This encodes CASSVAPGFWYGYTF. The chain couples TRBV9 to TRBJ1-2; possibly TRBD1 for D (5 bases). Germline loops: CDR1 SGDLS, CDR2 YYNGEE. V was trimmed by 0 bases and J by 5 bases, leaving 14 bases between them. The CDR3 spans 15 residues.